This T cell receptor (beta chain) was sequenced for a study of T-cell memory formation after mild COVID-19. Regarding this clonotype: The antigen remains unidentified.

Study-level points and caveats: Clones shrinking between day 15 and 85 showed a balanced CD4/CD8 split, and those that grew later tilted toward CD4+. Contracting CD4+ clones were located mainly in CM and EM, and CD8+ clones in EMRA.

CDR1 MNHNS and CDR2 SASEGT come from the germline V gene. Trimming took 8 bases from V and 2 from J, leaving 22 bases between them. The CDR3 covers 18 residues. TCRdb analysed the 5' RACE reads with MiXCR anew, one entry per CDR3 protein. The top ten hold 5.2% of the sample, which has fewer than 150,000 distinct CDR3 sequences, 15% to 20% seen once. The source is a man between 18 and 35 years old who had mild COVID-19 (a few samples of this study predate the infection). Cell type and time point are not known. The specimen was PBMCs or a T cell subset sorted from them (not recorded which). The chain uses TRBV6-1 and TRBJ1-6; TRBD1 is a possible D gene (5 bases). The CDR3 is CASCRQGGWGTYNSPLHF. CDR3 DNA: TGTGCCAGCTGTCGGCAGGGTGGATGGGGCACCTATAATTCACCCCTCCACTTT.